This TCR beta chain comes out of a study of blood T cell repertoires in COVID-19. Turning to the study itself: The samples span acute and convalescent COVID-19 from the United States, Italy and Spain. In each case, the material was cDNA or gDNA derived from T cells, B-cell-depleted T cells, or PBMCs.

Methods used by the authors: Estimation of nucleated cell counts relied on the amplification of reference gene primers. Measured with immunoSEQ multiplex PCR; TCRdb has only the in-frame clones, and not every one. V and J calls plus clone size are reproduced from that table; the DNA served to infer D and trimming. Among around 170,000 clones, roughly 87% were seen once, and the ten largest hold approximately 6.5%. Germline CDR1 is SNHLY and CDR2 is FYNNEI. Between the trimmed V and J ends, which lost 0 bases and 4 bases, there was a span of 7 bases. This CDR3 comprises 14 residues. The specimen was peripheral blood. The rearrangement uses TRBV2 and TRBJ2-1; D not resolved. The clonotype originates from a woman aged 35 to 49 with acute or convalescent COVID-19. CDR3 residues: CASSEATAYNEQFF. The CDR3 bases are TGTGCCAGCAGTGAAGCTACAGCATACAATGAGCAGTTCTTC.